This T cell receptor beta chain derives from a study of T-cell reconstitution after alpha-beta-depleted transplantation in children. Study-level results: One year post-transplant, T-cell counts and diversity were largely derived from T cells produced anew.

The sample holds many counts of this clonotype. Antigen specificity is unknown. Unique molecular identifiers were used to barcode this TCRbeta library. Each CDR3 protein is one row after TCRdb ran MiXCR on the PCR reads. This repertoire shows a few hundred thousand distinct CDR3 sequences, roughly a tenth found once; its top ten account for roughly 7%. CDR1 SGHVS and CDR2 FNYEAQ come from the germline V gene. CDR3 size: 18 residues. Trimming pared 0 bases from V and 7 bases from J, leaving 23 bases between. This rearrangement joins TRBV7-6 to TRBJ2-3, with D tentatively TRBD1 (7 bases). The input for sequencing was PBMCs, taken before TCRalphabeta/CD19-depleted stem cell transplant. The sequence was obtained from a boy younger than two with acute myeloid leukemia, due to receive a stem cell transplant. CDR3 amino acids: CASSLAAGGGPLWNTQYF. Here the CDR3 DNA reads TGTGCCAGCAGCTTAGCGGCAGGGGGAGGACCCCTTTGGAATACGCAGTATTTT.